This T cell receptor beta chain was sequenced during a study of blood T cell repertoires in COVID-19. About the study: Researchers got acute and convalescent COVID-19 samples from the United States, Italy and Spain.

With 0 bases removed from V and 4 bases from J, the gap between germline ends came to 12 bases. CDR3 size: 16 residues. The germline CDR1 and CDR2 sequences are LGHNA and YSLEER. Authors' analysis steps: Quantification of nucleated cells was approximated via reference gene primer amplification. The table came from immunoSEQ multiplex PCR; TCRdb's copy has only in-frame clones and leaves some out. V, J and clone size are those of that table, while D and trimming were read from the DNA. The data show 100,000 or so clones, 85% to 95% seen once. The specimen was peripheral blood. This sequence joins TRBV4-3 and TRBJ1-4; a weak D match, TRBD1 (5 bases). The clonotype comes from a woman in her fifties or sixties with active COVID-19. The CDR3 reads CASSQDWRGGNEKLFF. The CDR3 region has the DNA TGCGCCAGCAGCCAAGACTGGAGGGGAGGTAATGAAAAACTGTTTTTT.